The 6 T cell receptor beta chains reported below all come from one sample, sequenced in a study of CD8 T cells in Susac syndrome. When the RNA was reverse transcribed, random hexamers were used with an input of 0.5 to 1 ug. TCRdb redid the calling of the immunoSEQ multiplex PCR reads with MiXCR, one entry per CDR3 protein. The sample holds roughly 150,000 distinct CDR3 sequences; roughly 94% are singletons and the top ten take more than 0.15%. Sequenced material: CD8+ T cells from PBMCs. These receptors originate from a human donor with Susac syndrome.

The chain combines TRBV20-1 with TRBJ2-7; weak D call: TRBD2 (5 bases). Per the germline V gene, CDR1 is DFQATT and CDR2 is SNEGSKA (reference sequence). This CDR3 comprises 14 residues. CDR3 loop: CSARGWRLLDEQYF. The CDR3 DNA sequence: TGCAGCGCAAGAGGGTGGCGGCTCCTTGACGAGCAGTACTTC.

This clonotype was seen a single time. The V gene is TRBV28, the J gene TRBJ2-3; TRBD1 matches at 7 bases. J lost 1 base, V lost 6 bases, and 7 bases had no gene match. Germline assignment: CDR1 MDHEN and CDR2 SYDVKM. CDR3 size: 15 residues. The CDR3 spells CASRFEGAGTDTQYF. The CDR3 coding sequence is TGTGCCAGCAGGTTTGAGGGGGCGGGCACAGATACGCAGTATTTT.

This clonotype occurred once. The V and J genes are TRBV27 and TRBJ2-5; weak D call: TRBD2 (7 bases). Germline loops: CDR1 MNHEY, CDR2 SMNVEV (reference sequence). CDR3 length: 16 residues. V was trimmed by 7 bases and J by 1 base, leaving 19 bases between them. The DNA of the CDR3 is TGTGCCAGCAACGGAGGGGGGGGCGCTTTCCAAGAGACCCAGTACTTC. As protein: CASNGGGGAFQETQYF.

The V call is TRBV20-1, the J call TRBJ1-1; D gene ambiguous. V shed 8 bases and J shed 0 bases, with 16 bases lying between them. Germline CDR1 and CDR2: DFQATT and SNEGSKA (reference sequence). The CDR3 covers 14 residues. The CDR3 here is CSLSGVNMNTEAFF. The CDR3 DNA reads TGCAGTCTCAGCGGGGTCAACATGAACACTGAAGCTTTCTTT.

The rearrangement joins TRBV9 to TRBJ2-2, with 12 bases that match TRBD1. This CDR3 spans 17 amino acids. The junction had 9 bases not matched to a gene; V was cut back by 3 bases and J by 6 bases. Per the germline V gene, CDR1 is SGDLS and CDR2 is YYNGEE. In DNA form, the CDR3 reads TGTGCCAGCAGCGCAGAGGGAGGGACAGGGGGCCCCGGGGAGCTGTTTTTT. This translates into CASSAEGGTGGPGELFF.

CDR3 residues: CSASEGLADTDTQYF. The CDR3 DNA reads TGCAGTGCTAGCGAGGGACTAGCAGACACAGATACGCAGTATTTT. The chain uses TRBV20-1 and TRBJ2-3; TRBD2 aligns across 9 bases. CDR3 length: 15 residues. Germline CDR1 is DFQATT and CDR2 is SNEGSKA (reference sequence). The V segment lost 3 bases and the J segment 2 bases; nucleotides outside the gene matches: 6.